This T cell receptor beta chain was sequenced in a study of identical twins. Study-wide points: The degree of excess twin sharing was weaker in beta out-of-frame sequences. Cord blood's abundant beta clonotypes had fewer insertions, unlike memory repertoires.

Template switching added a universal primer site, and cDNA bore unique molecular identifiers. MiXCR was run by TCRdb on the 5' RACE reads, yielding one entry per CDR3 protein. The sample carries around 250,000 distinct CDR3 sequences, approximately 8.3% recorded once. To note about this clonotype: Its target is unknown.

The V gene end was trimmed by 6 bases and the J gene end by 1 base; junction bases not matched to a gene: 9. Germline lookup yields CDR1 MDHEN and CDR2 SYDVKM. This CDR3 contains 15 residues. These data also featured in a second study, about yellow fever vaccine responses in identical twins. That report notes: It has been reported that, in twins, the vaccine T cell response seemed partly convergent and partly personalized.

Sequencing used CD8+ T cells sorted from blood. The origin of this receptor is a woman aged 18-29 years in good health. The chain uses TRBV28 and TRBJ2-7, with 7 bases lining up with TRBD1. CDR3 residues: CASSPRRTGSYEQYF. The CDR3 DNA reads as TGTGCCAGCAGCCCTCGGAGGACAGGATCCTACGAGCAGTACTTC.